These T cell receptor beta chains were read from a single sample in a study of blood T cell repertoires in COVID-19. Clones were sequenced by immunoSEQ multiplex PCR, and TCRdb holds only the in-frame ones, with some missing. This table holds about 310,000 clones, approximately 89% found once. Sequencing was carried out using PBMCs or T cells enriched from blood (not recorded which). The receptors come from a woman aged 40 to 55 who had recovered from COVID-19. The CDR3 runs from the conserved cysteine through the conserved F or W. The D gene is left open where the match is weak. The listing skips clone size in some rows; elsewhere it reads once, few, many or a size class.

J gene	V gene	clone size	D gene	CDR3 protein	CDR3 DNA
TRBJ2-2	TRBV2	.	TRBD1	CASSPTGVNTGELFF	TGTGCCAGCAGCCCGACAGGGGTAAACACCGGGGAGCTGTTTTTT
TRBJ1-4	TRBV13	.	.	CAIRARGVHEKLFF	TGTGCCATACGAGCCCGGGGGGTCCATGAAAAACTGTTTTTT
TRBJ1-1	TRBV5-6	.	.	CASSYSRGKAFF	TGTGCCAGCAGCTACTCCCGGGGGAAAGCTTTCTTT
TRBJ2-7	TRBV10-3	.	TRBD2	CAIQSTGTSGGGAYEQYF	TGTGCCATCCAAAGCACCGGGACTAGCGGAGGAGGGGCCTACGAGCAGTACTTC
TRBJ1-1	TRBV27	.	.	CASTSGQTNTEAFF	TGTGCCAGCACCTCCGGACAGACGAACACTGAAGCTTTCTTT
TRBJ2-7	TRBV4-3	.	TRBD2	CASSQDPTSGSYPYEQYF	TGCGCCAGCAGCCAAGACCCCACTAGCGGGAGCTATCCATACGAGCAGTACTTC
TRBJ1-2	TRBV6-5	.	.	CASSYPGKSRDYTF	TGTGCCAGCAGTTACCCAGGGAAGAGTAGGGACTACACCTTC
TRBJ1-5	TRBV2	.	TRBD1	CASSDQGVNQPQHF	TGTGCCAGCAGTGACCAGGGGGTGAATCAGCCCCAGCATTTT
TRBJ2-2	TRBV9	once	TRBD2	CASSVDRTSGTGELFF	TGTGCCAGCAGCGTAGACAGGACTAGTGGGACCGGGGAGCTGTTTTTT
TRBJ1-4	TRBV15	few	TRBD1	CATSPRQGAELFF	TGTGCCACCAGCCCTCGACAGGGGGCTGAACTGTTTTTT
TRBJ1-6	TRBV3-1/TRBV3-2	.	.	CASSQEWRSPLHF	TGTGCCAGCAGCCAAGAGTGGAGGTCACCCCTCCACTTT
TRBJ2-7	TRBV18	.	TRBD2	CASSPSLAGLSYEQYF	TGTGCCAGCTCACCAAGCCTAGCGGGCCTCTCCTACGAGCAGTACTTC
TRBJ2-3	TRBV5-6	.	.	CASSLAGIDTQYF	TGTGCCAGCAGCTTGGCGGGGATCGATACGCAGTATTTT
TRBJ2-7	TRBV19	.	.	CASSQTGYEQYF	TGTGCCAGTAGCCAGACAGGCTACGAGCAGTACTTC
TRBJ1-3	TRBV18	.	TRBD1	CASSPGTGGNTIYF	TGTGCCAGCTCACCGGGGACAGGGGGAAACACCATATATTTT
TRBJ1-5	TRBV2	.	TRBD1	CASIIDRGLSQPQHF	TGTGCCAGCATCATCGACAGGGGGCTATCTCAGCCCCAGCATTTT
TRBJ2-1	TRBV28	.	.	CASSLYENEQFF	TGTGCCAGCAGTTTATACGAGAATGAGCAGTTCTTC
TRBJ1-4	TRBV9	.	TRBD1	CAGNRDRGTVGEKLFF	TGTGCCGGAAACCGGGACAGGGGGACAGTAGGTGAAAAACTGTTTTTT
TRBJ2-1	TRBV30	.	TRBD2	CAASGGAYNEQFF	TGTGCCGCCTCGGGGGGAGCCTACAATGAGCAGTTCTTC
TRBJ1-1	TRBV5-1	once	TRBD1	CASTQGATNTEAFF	TGCGCCAGCACCCAGGGGGCTACGAACACTGAAGCTTTCTTT
TRBJ2-1	TRBV5-6	.	.	CASSLLGTADYNEQFF	TGTGCCAGCAGCTTACTTGGGACTGCCGATTACAATGAGCAGTTCTTC
TRBJ1-5	TRBV30	once	.	CACLSVHSNQPQHF	TGTGCCTGCCTTTCGGTCCATAGCAATCAGCCCCAGCATTTT
TRBJ2-1	TRBV28	.	.	CASSLRPSYNEQFF	TGTGCCAGCAGTTTGAGGCCCTCCTACAATGAGCAGTTCTTC
TRBJ2-7	TRBV5-1	.	TRBD2	CASSLSGSNPDEQYF	TGCGCCAGCAGCTTGAGCGGGAGCAATCCCGACGAGCAGTACTTC
TRBJ2-3	TRBV3-1/TRBV3-2	.	TRBD2	CASSQTSGGGTDTQYF	TGTGCCAGCAGCCAAACTAGCGGGGGGGGCACAGATACGCAGTATTTT
TRBJ2-1	TRBV5-4	.	TRBD2	CASSFAGGDEQFF	TGTGCCAGCAGCTTTGCGGGGGGTGATGAGCAGTTCTTC
TRBJ1-1	TRBV14	.	.	CASSQDSRVNTEAFF	TGTGCCAGCAGCCAAGACAGCAGGGTGAACACTGAAGCTTTCTTT
TRBJ1-1	TRBV7-8	.	.	CASSLMGGSSFF	TGTGCCAGCAGCCTCATGGGGGGATCGTCTTTCTTT
TRBJ1-4	TRBV9	.	.	CASSGTGRPGGLFF	TGTGCCAGCAGCGGGACGGGACGGCCGGGAGGACTGTTTTTT
TRBJ2-5	TRBV9	.	TRBD1	CASSVSGTGKETQYF	TGTGCCAGCAGCGTTTCCGGGACAGGGAAAGAGACCCAGTACTTC
TRBJ2-7	TRBV5-6	.	.	CASSLLAASSYEQYF	TGTGCCAGCAGCTTGTTAGCGGCGAGCTCCTACGAGCAGTACTTC
TRBJ2-6	TRBV6-1	.	.	CASSGVGPSGANVLTF	TGTGCCAGCAGTGGGGTTGGGCCGTCTGGGGCCAACGTCCTGACTTTC
TRBJ1-6	TRBV6-4	once	.	CASSGTLNSPLHF	TGTGCCAGCAGCGGGACACTTAATTCACCCCTCCACTTT
TRBJ2-1	TRBV9	.	.	CASSLDRPSYNEQFF	TGTGCCAGCAGCCTAGACAGACCTTCCTACAATGAGCAGTTCTTC
TRBJ2-7	TRBV5-1	once	TRBD2	CASSLSGSRSYEQYF	TGCGCCAGCAGCCTTAGCGGGAGCCGGTCCTACGAGCAGTACTTC
TRBJ2-5	TRBV5-3	.	.	CARSSTDLTTQYF	TGTGCCAGAAGCTCAACGGACTTAACGACCCAGTACTTC
TRBJ1-2	TRBV19	once	.	CASSTSWGEGGYTF	TGTGCCAGTAGCACCAGTTGGGGCGAAGGCGGCTACACCTTC
TRBJ2-1	TRBV7-3	.	.	CASSGRDTPLSYNEQFF	TGTGCCAGCAGCGGACGGGACACACCTCTCTCCTACAATGAGCAGTTCTTC
TRBJ1-6	TRBV14	.	.	CASSPNRLYNSPLHF	TGTGCCAGCAGCCCCAACCGTCTATATAATTCACCCCTCCACTTT
TRBJ2-3	TRBV12-1	.	.	CASSPLAGVGTDTQYF	TGTGCCAGCAGCCCTCTAGCGGGAGTCGGGACAGATACGCAGTATTTT
TRBJ2-7	TRBV5-1	.	TRBD2	CASSQGTSGGYEQYF	TGCGCCAGCAGCCAAGGGACTAGCGGGGGCTACGAGCAGTACTTC
TRBJ2-7	TRBV30	.	.	CAWSEGPLSRGDTYEQYF	TGTGCCTGGAGTGAGGGGCCCCTCTCCAGGGGGGACACCTACGAGCAGTACTTC